These 2 T cell receptor beta chains were sequenced from one sample in a study of T cell responses to AZD1222 COVID-19 vaccine. The repertoire was sequenced with immunoSEQ multiplex PCR; TCRdb's copy has only in-frame clones and lacks some. The top ten clones hold approximately 1.2% of a sample with more than 150,000 clones, about 92% of them seen once. The material was peripheral blood, obtained 28 days after the second AZD1222 dose. These receptors came from an adult who received the AZD1222 COVID-19 vaccine.

The V call is TRBV7-2, the J call TRBJ1-4; D not certain. There are 16 residues in the CDR3. Germline CDR1 SGHTA, CDR2 FQGNSA. V lost 0 bases to trimming and J lost 4 bases, with 12 bases between them. The CDR3 is CASSLASGGNNEKLFF. The DNA of the CDR3 is TGTGCCAGCAGCTTAGCTTCGGGTGGGAATAATGAAAAACTGTTTTTT.

J is TRBJ2-3 and V is TRBV19; a weak D match, TRBD2 (5 bases). Trimming left V 9 bases short and J 7 bases short, with 23 bases between. Germline V gene lookup returns CDR1 LNHDA and CDR2 SQIVND (reference sequence). This CDR3 region has 15 residues. CDR3 in DNA: TGTGCCAGCGCCCCCTCTAGAGGGAGACGGTATACGCAGTATTTT. This gives the protein CASAPSRGRRYTQYF.